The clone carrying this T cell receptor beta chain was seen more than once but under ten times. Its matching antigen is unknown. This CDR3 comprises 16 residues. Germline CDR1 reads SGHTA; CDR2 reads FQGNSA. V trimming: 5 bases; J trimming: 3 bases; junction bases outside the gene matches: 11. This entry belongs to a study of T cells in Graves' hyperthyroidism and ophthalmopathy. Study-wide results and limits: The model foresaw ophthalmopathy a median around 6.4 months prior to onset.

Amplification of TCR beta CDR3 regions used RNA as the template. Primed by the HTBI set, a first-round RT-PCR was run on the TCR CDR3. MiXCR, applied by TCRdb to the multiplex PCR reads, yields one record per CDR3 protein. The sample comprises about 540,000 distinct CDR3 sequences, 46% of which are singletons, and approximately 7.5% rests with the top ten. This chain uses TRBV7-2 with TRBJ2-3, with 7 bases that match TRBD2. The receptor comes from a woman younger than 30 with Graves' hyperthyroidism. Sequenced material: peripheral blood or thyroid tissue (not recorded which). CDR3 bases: TGTGCCAGCAGCCCCTACTCGGCGGGAGCTACAGATACGCAGTATTTT. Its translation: CASSPYSAGATDTQYF. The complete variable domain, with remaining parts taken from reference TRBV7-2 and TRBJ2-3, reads GAGVSQSPSNKVTEKGKDVELRCDPISGHTALYWYRQSLGQGLEFLIYFQGNSAPDKSGLPSDRFSAERTGGSVSTLTIQRTQQEDSAVYLCASSPYSAGATDTQYFGPGTRLTVL.